The 30 T cell receptor beta chains reported below all come from one sample, sequenced in a study of CD8+ T cells in alopecia areata. Treatment reported: oral pan-JAK inhibitor, 5-10 mg twice daily. Peripheral blood, together with lesional scalp punch biopsies, was collected from alopecia areata patients. Reverse transcribed after extraction, RNA yielded cDNA as the sequencing template. Sequencing was performed with immunoSEQ multiplex PCR; in TCRdb, only in-frame clones are kept and a portion is missing. The sample holds fewer than 4,500 clones, over 70% seen once. The sequencing used skin, collected at week 24, from a patient treated with tofacitinib. These TCRs come from a human donor with alopecia areata.

This chain connects TRBV11-2 to TRBJ2-3; D call uncertain. Germline assignment: CDR1 SGHAT and CDR2 FQNNGV. The CDR3 has 14 residues. V lost 3 bases, J lost 4 bases, and 11 bases lay in between. In DNA, the CDR3 is TGTGCCAGCAGCTTCTTTAAGAGATCAGATACGCAGTATTTT. It translates to CASSFFKRSDTQYF. Full variable domain (missing parts from reference TRBV11-2 and TRBJ2-3): EAGVAQSPRYKIIEKRQSVAFWCNPISGHATLYWYQQILGQGPKLLIQFQNNGVVDDSQLPKDRFSAERLKGVDSTLKIQPAKLEDSAVYLCASSFFKRSDTQYFGPGTRLTVL.

The V gene is TRBV10-3, the J gene TRBJ1-4; D not certain. The CDR3 totals 14 residues. V was clipped by 0 bases and J by 5 bases, with 7 bases between them. Germline V gives CDR1 ENHRY, CDR2 SYGVKD. CDR3 in amino acids: CAISESTGNEKLFF. In DNA, the CDR3 is TGTGCCATCAGTGAGTCTACGGGCAATGAAAAACTGTTTTTT.

The chain employs TRBV7-9 and TRBJ1-2, with D unclear. The CDR3 extends over 14 amino acids. Germline V gene lookup returns CDR1 SEHNR and CDR2 FQNEAQ (reference sequence). With 1 base removed from V and 8 bases from J, the gap between germline ends came to 14 bases. This CDR3 is CASSLDPGSYGYTF. CDR3 DNA: TGTGCCAGCAGCTTAGATCCGGGTTCGTACGGCTACACCTTC.

This clone was detected a few times. This chain connects TRBV2 to TRBJ2-1, with 10 nucleotides matching TRBD2. V trimming: 2 bases; J trimming: 6 bases; junction bases outside the gene matches: 1. CDR1 and CDR2 (germline): SNHLY, FYNNEI. The CDR3 is made up of 14 amino acids. The CDR3 here is CASSERLAGNEQFF. The CDR3 DNA reads TGTGCCAGCAGTGAAAGACTAGCGGGCAATGAGCAGTTCTTC.

This clone was recorded a few times. V is TRBV4-1 and J is TRBJ2-7; TRBD2 matches 10 bases. The germline V gene has CDR1 MGHRA and CDR2 YSYEKL. J was trimmed by 6 bases and V by 1 base; bases with no gene match: 12. This CDR3 region has 17 residues. CDR3: CASSQANLISGGLEQYF. The CDR3 DNA reads as TGCGCCAGCAGCCAAGCTAACCTGATTAGCGGGGGGCTCGAGCAGTACTTC.

This rearrangement joins TRBV6-1 to TRBJ1-1; no definite D call. Germline values: CDR1 MNHNS, CDR2 SASEGT. The germline V and J ends were trimmed by 7 bases and 4 bases, with 7 bases remaining between them. The CDR3 contains 11 residues. DNA of the CDR3: TGTGCCAGCAAGATTGGCACTGAAGCTTTCTTT. Protein: CASKIGTEAFF.

This chain links TRBV5-3 with TRBJ2-1; 7 positions match TRBD1. TRBV5-3 has ORF status, its function being uncertain. The V segment lost 6 bases and the J segment 9 bases; nucleotides outside the gene matches: 12. There are 14 residues in the CDR3. CDR3 region: CARKPDKGAGEQFF. The CDR3 region has the DNA TGTGCCAGAAAGCCCGACAAGGGGGCCGGTGAGCAGTTCTTC.

The CDR3 nucleotides are TGTGCCAGCAGCTTGGGAGCATTCGGTTCAGATACGCAGTATTTT. It specifies CASSLGAFGSDTQYF. The chain carries TRBV5-4 and TRBJ2-3, with D unclear. Germline V gives CDR1 SGHNT, CDR2 YYREEE (reference sequence). The CDR3 spans 15 residues. The V gene lost 0 bases and the J gene lost 4 bases, with 12 bases spanning the gap.

The genes are TRBV7-8 and TRBJ1-5, with unresolved D. V was clipped by 2 bases and J by 5 bases, with 7 bases between them. CDR1 SGHVS and CDR2 FQNEAQ come from the germline V gene. CDR3 size: 13 residues. CDR3 protein: CASSLIAHQPQHF. CDR3 bases: TGTGCCAGCAGCTTAATCGCCCATCAGCCCCAGCATTTT.

The chain carries TRBV29-1 and TRBJ2-1, with 10 bases matching TRBD1. Trimming cost V 5 bases and J 4 bases; bases outside gene matches: 5. CDR1 and CDR2 (germline): SQVTM, ANQGSEA. The CDR3 runs to 14 residues. CDR3 region: CSVLGQGTYNEQFF. Here the CDR3 DNA reads TGCAGCGTTTTGGGACAGGGGACGTACAATGAGCAGTTCTTC.

This clone showed up just once. The rearrangement uses TRBV29-1 and TRBJ1-1, with unresolved D. The CDR3 has 13 amino acids. V was trimmed by 7 bases and J by 4 bases, leaving 16 bases between them. The germline CDR1 and CDR2 sequences are SQVTM and ANQGSEA. The CDR3 is CSAMENGPTEAFF. The CDR3 bases are TGCAGCGCCATGGAAAATGGTCCCACTGAAGCTTTCTTT.

The V call is TRBV19, the J call TRBJ2-1; 8 bases are a match to TRBD1. The CDR3 contains 15 residues. Germline loops: CDR1 LNHDA, CDR2 SQIVND (reference sequence). J was trimmed by 5 bases and V by 3 bases; bases with no gene match: 6. DNA of the CDR3: TGTGCCAGTAGTATTATTGACAGGGGCCACAATGAGCAGTTCTTC. This translates into CASSIIDRGHNEQFF.

This chain connects TRBV6-5 to TRBJ1-6; D is perhaps TRBD1 (5 bases). V was clipped by 5 bases and J by 7 bases, with 9 bases between them. Germline CDR1 reads MNHEY; CDR2 reads SVGAGI. The CDR3 runs 13 residues. The CDR3 nucleotides are TGTGCCAGCAGTCTTAGACAGAATTCACCCCTCCACTTT. Residues: CASSLRQNSPLHF.

V is TRBV18 and J is TRBJ2-3; 8 bases align to TRBD2. CDR1 is KGHSH, CDR2 LQKENI, per germline. The CDR3 runs to 15 residues. V gave up 6 bases and J gave up 3 bases; unmatched junction bases: 8. The CDR3 loop reads CASSWTAGGTDTQYF. For the CDR3, the DNA is TGTGCCAGCTCCTGGACCGCGGGGGGTACAGATACGCAGTATTTT.

V gene TRBV18 combines with J gene TRBJ1-1, with D possibly matching TRBD1 (5 bases). CDR1 KGHSH and CDR2 LQKENI come from the germline V gene. V was clipped by 2 bases and J by 2 bases, with 6 bases between them. There are 13 residues in the CDR3. The CDR3 DNA follows: TGTGCCAGCTCACCAACAGGTAACACTGAAGCTTTCTTT. Protein sequence: CASSPTGNTEAFF.

The V and J genes are TRBV9 and TRBJ1-5; the D is unclear. Germline CDR1 is SGDLS and CDR2 is YYNGEE. This CDR3 has 9 amino acids. The CDR3 nucleotides read TGTGCGCCGTCAGGGCCCCAGCATTTT. Its protein product is CAPSGPQHF.

V gene TRBV7-2 combines with J gene TRBJ2-7; 11 bases are shared with TRBD1. With 5 bases clipped from V and 6 bases from J, the junction kept 6 bases outside the gene matches. This CDR3 contains 14 residues. Germline V lookup: CDR1 SGHTA, CDR2 FQGNSA. CDR3 sequence reads: CASSPRTGGAEQYF. The CDR3 DNA reads TGTGCCAGCAGCCCCCGGACAGGGGGCGCCGAGCAGTACTTC.

The chain has TRBV27 and TRBJ2-1; D possibly uses TRBD1 or TRBD2 (6 bases each). CDR3 length: 16 residues. V lost 2 bases, J lost 6 bases, and 17 bases lay in between. Looked up from germline, CDR1 is MNHEY and CDR2 is SMNVEV (reference sequence). The CDR3 protein is CASSLDGNREVNEQFF. The CDR3 DNA reads as TGTGCCAGCAGTTTAGACGGGAACAGGGAGGTCAATGAGCAGTTCTTC.

This chain connects TRBV29-1 to TRBJ2-2, with D unclear. Germline V gene sequence: CDR1 SQVTM, CDR2 ANQGSEA. V lost 4 bases and J 8 bases, leaving 11 bases between the germline ends. This CDR3 contains 12 residues. The DNA of the CDR3 is TGCAGCGTTGGATCATGGGAAGGGGAGCTGTTTTTT. Encoded protein: CSVGSWEGELFF.

The chain combines TRBV6-1 with TRBJ2-7; 10 bases align to TRBD1. Per germline, CDR1 MNHNS and CDR2 SASEGT. The V and J ends lost 6 bases and 8 bases, in that order; junction bases with no gene match: 4. This CDR3 has 12 residues. The CDR3 protein is CASSPDRGKQYF. The CDR3 DNA follows: TGTGCCAGCAGCCCGGACAGGGGGAAGCAGTACTTC.

The gene calls are TRBV7-2 and TRBJ1-2; D is ambiguous. The germline CDR1 and CDR2 sequences are SGHTA and FQGNSA. With 2 bases removed from V and 3 bases from J, the gap between germline ends came to 10 bases. This CDR3 is 14 amino acids long. Here the CDR3 DNA reads TGTGCCAGCAGCTTAACGGGGATCGACTATGGCTACACCTTC. Translated: CASSLTGIDYGYTF. Filled out from reference TRBV7-2 and TRBJ1-2, the complete variable domain reads GAGVSQSPSNKVTEKGKDVELRCDPISGHTALYWYRQSLGQGLEFLIYFQGNSAPDKSGLPSDRFSAERTGGSVSTLTIQRTQQEDSAVYLCASSLTGIDYGYTFGSGTRLTVV.

The chain joins TRBV28 to TRBJ1-6, with D tentatively TRBD1 (6 bases). Germline CDR1 and CDR2: MDHEN and SYDVKM. The CDR3 loop spans 13 amino acids. Between the trimmed V and J ends, which lost 5 bases and 10 bases, there was a span of 12 bases. CDR3 residues: CASSQQGWSPLHF. The CDR3 nucleotides read TGTGCCAGCAGTCAACAGGGATGGTCACCCCTCCACTTT.

The chain has TRBV19 and TRBJ2-1; D gene unclear. Germline CDR1 and CDR2: LNHDA and SQIVND (reference sequence). The CDR3 spans 12 residues. The germline V and J ends were trimmed by 8 bases and 9 bases, with 14 bases remaining between them. CDR3 amino acids: CASSRSPSEQFF. The CDR3 DNA reads as TGTGCCAGTTCGAGATCGCCGTCTGAGCAGTTCTTC.

The genes are TRBV4-3 and TRBJ1-1; D is unresolved. The CDR3 loop spans 17 amino acids. Germline V gene lookup returns CDR1 LGHNA and CDR2 YSLEER. V lost 1 base, J lost 3 bases, and 18 bases lay in between. CDR3 protein: CASSQARIIQRDTEAFF. The CDR3 region has the DNA TGCGCCAGCAGCCAAGCCCGAATAATACAAAGGGACACTGAAGCTTTCTTT.

The chain is built from TRBV29-1 and TRBJ2-1; no clear D. CDR1 and CDR2 (germline): SQVTM, ANQGSEA. V was trimmed by 4 bases and J by 0 bases, leaving 10 bases between them. The CDR3 is 14 amino acids. CDR3 sequence: CSVAGPSSYNEQFF. The CDR3 DNA follows: TGCAGCGTTGCTGGGCCTAGCTCCTACAATGAGCAGTTCTTC.

This clone was seen a few times. This rearrangement joins TRBV5-1 to TRBJ2-1; 9 positions agree with TRBD2. CDR1 is SGHRS, CDR2 YFSETQ, per germline. The trim removed 3 bases at V and 9 bases at J, leaving 13 bases unmatched. CDR3 size: 16 residues. The CDR3 region has the DNA TGCGCCAGCAGCTGGGACGCCGGCGGGGGGGCGGGTGAGCAGTTCTTC. Translating gives CASSWDAGGGAGEQFF.

In this sample, this clone turned up a few times. The chain employs TRBV5-6 and TRBJ2-3; 8 positions match TRBD1. V shed 5 bases, J shed 3 bases, and the junction held 5 bases outside the gene matches. The germline V gene has CDR1 SGHDT and CDR2 YYEEEE. The CDR3 runs to 14 residues. CDR3 sequence: CASSVQGATDTQYF. CDR3 nucleotide sequence: TGTGCCAGCAGTGTTCAGGGGGCTACAGATACGCAGTATTTT. The full variable domain, in which reference TRBV5-6 and TRBJ2-3 provide the parts outside the CDR3, is DAGVTQSPTHLIKTRGQQVTLRCSPKSGHDTVSWYQQALGQGPQFIFQYYEEEERQRGNFPDRFSGHQFPNYSSELNVNALLLGDSALYLCASSVQGATDTQYFGPGTRLTVL.

This clone was detected only once. This chain uses TRBV11-2 with TRBJ2-1, with D perhaps matching TRBD2 (6 bases). The germline gives CDR1 SGHAT, CDR2 FQNNGV. The CDR3 runs to 16 residues. Trimming cost V 5 bases and J 0 bases, with 14 bases left between them. The CDR3 reads CASSIIAETSYNEQFF. Here the CDR3 DNA reads TGTGCCAGCAGCATAATAGCGGAGACCTCCTACAATGAGCAGTTCTTC.

This chain uses TRBV5-1 with TRBJ1-1; D ambiguous. V lost 2 bases and J lost 0, with 14 bases in between. The CDR3 spans 16 residues. In germline, CDR1 is SGHRS, CDR2 YFSETQ. CDR3 DNA sequence: TGCGCCAGCAGCTTCGGGCAGGCGAATCTGAACACTGAAGCTTTCTTT. Translation: CASSFGQANLNTEAFF.

This clone has a handful of counts. This chain connects TRBV7-8 to TRBJ2-5, with a tentative D call TRBD2 (5 bases). V gave up 4 bases and J gave up 5 bases, with 14 bases separating them. Germline values: CDR1 SGHVS, CDR2 FQNEAQ. The CDR3 is 14 residues long. Here the CDR3 reads CASSSLAARETQYF. The CDR3, as DNA: TGTGCCAGCAGCTCTCTAGCTGCGCGGGAGACCCAGTACTTC.